Below, 31 T cell receptor beta chains from the same sample are listed, as sequenced in a study of cytomegalovirus exposure and HLA in healthy donors. Measured with immunoSEQ multiplex PCR; TCRdb has only the in-frame clones, and not every one. In the table there are some 140,000 clones, less than 90% of which are singletons. The sequencing sample was made of PBMCs. The receptors originated from a man between 18 and 29 years old in good health and CMV-seropositive.

The chain joins TRBV5-1 to TRBJ1-2, with 9 bases lining up with TRBD1. CDR3 size: 17 residues. The germline V gene encodes CDR1 SGHRS and CDR2 YFSETQ. V shed 4 bases and J 8 bases; nucleotides not matched to a gene: 18. Written as DNA, the CDR3 is TGCGCCAGCAGCGACCTAACCGGGACAGGGCGAAATGGAGGCTACACCTTC. Protein: CASSDLTGTGRNGGYTF.

This rearrangement joins TRBV5-8 to TRBJ2-2; 9 positions agree with TRBD1. From germline, CDR1 is SGHTS and CDR2 YDEGEE. The CDR3 is 18 amino acids. With V trimmed by 2 bases and J by 5 bases, 13 bases remained unmatched. The DNA for the CDR3 is TGTGCCAGCAGCTTTCTGCCACCACGGGACAGGGAAACCGGGGAGCTGTTTTTT. Translation: CASSFLPPRDRETGELFF. The full variable domain, with the rest looked up from reference TRBV5-8 and TRBJ2-2, is EAGVTQSPTHLIKTRGQQATLRCSPISGHTSVYWYQQALGLGLQFLLWYDEGEERNRGNFPPRFSGRQFPNYSSELNVNALELEDSALYLCASSFLPPRDRETGELFFGEGSRLTVL.

J is TRBJ2-7 and V is TRBV29-1; D perhaps matches TRBD1 (5 bases). This CDR3 spans 12 amino acids. V lost 7 bases, J lost 3 bases, and 13 bases lay in between. CDR1 and CDR2 from the germline V gene are SQVTM and ANQGSEA. The CDR3 here is CSGTDSYYEQYF. The CDR3 DNA sequence: TGCAGCGGCACCGACAGCTACTACGAGCAGTACTTC.

The chain recombines TRBV9 with TRBJ1-2, with D maybe TRBD1 (6 bases). The CDR3 is made up of 12 amino acids. The germline gives CDR1 SGDLS, CDR2 YYNGEE. The V end lost 4 bases, the J end lost 8 bases, and 12 bases lay between the germline ends. CDR3 nucleotides: TGTGCCAGCAGCACAGGGTACCACGGCTACACCTTC. Protein product: CASSTGYHGYTF. The full variable domain, with the rest looked up from reference TRBV9 and TRBJ1-2, is DSGVTQTPKHLITATGQRVTLRCSPRSGDLSVYWYQQSLDQGLQFLIQYYNGEERAKGNILERFSAQQFPDLHSELNLSSLELGDSALYFCASSTGYHGYTFGSGTRLTVV.

This clone was seen a single time. The chain links TRBV2 to TRBJ2-3, with TRBD1 identical over 8 bases. The CDR3 covers 15 residues. V lost 3 bases to trimming and J lost 1 base; unmatched junction nucleotides: 3. CDR1 and CDR2 (germline): SNHLY, FYNNEI. CDR3 sequence: CASSDYRGGTDTQYF. In DNA form, the CDR3 reads TGTGCCAGCAGTGATTACAGGGGGGGCACAGATACGCAGTATTTT.

This chain connects TRBV10-3 to TRBJ1-2; maybe TRBD1 (6 bases). CDR1 is ENHRY and CDR2 is SYGVKD in the germline V gene. The CDR3 runs to 13 residues. Trimming removed 9 bases from V and 6 bases from J, with 17 bases in between. The CDR3 DNA reads TGTGCCATTTCGCAGGGGCTGACGGATGGCTACACCTTC. Its translation: CAISQGLTDGYTF.

This clone was observed once. This chain joins TRBV2 and TRBJ2-1, with 10 bases aligning to TRBD1. V lost 5 bases to trimming and J lost 5 bases; unmatched junction nucleotides: 6. Germline CDR1 and CDR2: SNHLY and FYNNEI. The CDR3 loop spans 15 amino acids. The CDR3 nucleotides read TGTGCCAGCAGTTGGGGGGGGACAGGGGACAATGAGCAGTTCTTC. It codes for CASSWGGTGDNEQFF. The full variable domain, rest sourced from reference TRBV2 and TRBJ2-1, is EPEVTQTPSHQVTQMGQEVILRCVPISNHLYFYWYRQILGQKVEFLVSFYNNEISEKSEIFDDQFSVERPDGSNFTLKIRSTKLEDSAMYFCASSWGGTGDNEQFFGPGTRLTVL.

This chain uses TRBV5-1 with TRBJ1-2; TRBD1 matches at 8 bases. This CDR3 comprises 13 residues. CDR1 is SGHRS and CDR2 is YFSETQ in the germline V gene. Trimming cost V 0 bases and J 8 bases; bases outside gene matches: 3. DNA of the CDR3: TGCGCCAGCAGCTTGGGGACAGGGTGGGGCTACACCTTC. As protein: CASSLGTGWGYTF.

This clone was picked up one time. The genes are TRBV7-2 and TRBJ2-2, with 8 bases matching TRBD1. The germline V gene has CDR1 SGHTA and CDR2 FQGNSA. Losses at the gene ends were 6 bases for V and 6 bases for J; bases not matched to a gene: 3. The CDR3 contains 13 residues. The CDR3 DNA is TGTGCCAGCAGGTTGACAGGGGCCGGGGAGCTGTTTTTT. It yields the protein CASRLTGAGELFF.

This chain uses TRBV7-2 with TRBJ2-3; tentative D call: TRBD1 (6 bases). V was shortened by 8 bases and J by 5 bases, with 20 bases between the two germline ends. The CDR3 consists of 15 residues. CDR1 and CDR2 (germline): SGHTA, FQGNSA. The CDR3 protein is CASGGRNSVQDTQYF. Written as DNA, the CDR3 is TGTGCCAGCGGGGGCCGGAATAGCGTTCAAGATACGCAGTATTTT.

This clone was observed once. The rearrangement links TRBV6-4 to TRBJ2-3, with 8 bases matching TRBD1. V lost 3 bases, J lost 8 bases, and 16 bases stayed unmatched. Germline CDR1 MRHNA, CDR2 SNTAGT. The CDR3 covers 17 residues. CDR3 amino acids: CASSDLPTGQGLSTQYF. CDR3 in DNA: TGTGCCAGCAGTGATTTGCCTACCGGACAGGGCCTGAGTACGCAGTATTTT.

The chain recombines TRBV7-3 with TRBJ2-1; 7 nucleotides agree with TRBD1. From germline, CDR1 is SGHTA and CDR2 FQGTGA. The CDR3 is 13 amino acids. V lost 5 bases, J lost 7 bases, and 5 bases stayed unmatched. CDR3 residues: CASSHDRENEQFF. Written as DNA, the CDR3 is TGTGCCAGCAGCCACGACAGGGAAAATGAGCAGTTCTTC.

The DNA for the CDR3 is TGTGCCAGCAGTTCGTACAGCGGAGTGGTCGCAGATACGCAGTATTTT. Amino acid sequence: CASSSYSGVVADTQYF. The chain employs TRBV6-5 and TRBJ2-3, with D perhaps TRBD2 (5 bases). Per the germline V gene, CDR1 is MNHEY and CDR2 is SVGAGI. V lost 4 bases to trimming and J lost 4 bases, with 18 bases between them. The CDR3 is 16 residues long.

With regard to this clone: This sample also contains other DNA sequences that code for the same CDR3. V is TRBV18 and J is TRBJ1-1; D is ambiguous. The CDR3 is made up of 13 amino acids. The germline gives CDR1 KGHSH, CDR2 LQKENI. Trimming removed 2 bases at V and 5 bases at J, with 9 bases between. In DNA, the CDR3 is TGTGCCAGCTCACCAAGCGGAAATACTGAAGCTTTCTTT. Its protein is CASSPSGNTEAFF.

V is TRBV6-6 and J is TRBJ2-3, with unresolved D. V was cut by 0 bases and J by 1 base, with 5 bases left in between. Germline values: CDR1 MNHNY, CDR2 SVGAGI (reference sequence). The CDR3 loop spans 14 amino acids. The CDR3 here is CASSYSGGTDTQYF. CDR3 in DNA: TGTGCCAGCAGTTACTCGGGCGGCACAGATACGCAGTATTTT.

The chain employs TRBV5-1 and TRBJ1-1; TRBD1 matches at 7 bases. The CDR3 runs 14 residues. The germline gives CDR1 SGHRS, CDR2 YFSETQ. V lost 4 bases to trimming and J lost 1 base; unmatched junction nucleotides: 4. In nucleotides, the CDR3 is TGCGCCAGCAGCGCCTACAGGGGGAACACTGAAGCTTTCTTT. Residues: CASSAYRGNTEAFF.

This clone was seen just once. The CDR3 nucleotides read TGTGCCAGCAGCTCGAGCGGGGCCGGATACGAGCAGTACTTC. It is translated as CASSSSGAGYEQYF. The gene calls are TRBV7-2 and TRBJ2-7; 7 bases line up with TRBD2. V lost 4 bases and J lost 4; bases outside the gene matches: 7. The CDR3 totals 14 residues. Germline CDR1 reads SGHTA; CDR2 reads FQGNSA.

The rearrangement links TRBV28 to TRBJ1-5; 7 nucleotides line up with TRBD1. Germline lookup yields CDR1 MDHEN and CDR2 SYDVKM. The V segment lost 6 bases and the J segment 3 bases; nucleotides outside the gene matches: 5. The CDR3 spans 14 residues. The CDR3 here is CASSGRGYNQPQHF. Here the CDR3 DNA reads TGTGCCAGCAGCGGCAGGGGGTACAATCAGCCCCAGCATTTT.

The chain employs TRBV6-5 and TRBJ2-5; 8 positions agree with TRBD1. CDR1 is MNHEY, CDR2 SVGAGI, per germline. The J segment lost 2 bases and the V segment lost 5 bases, leaving 7 bases of the junction unmatched. The CDR3 is 15 amino acids. The CDR3 bases are TGTGCCAGCAGTGGACAGGGAACGGGGCAAGAGACCCAGTACTTC. It yields the protein CASSGQGTGQETQYF.

This chain joins TRBV7-9 and TRBJ1-1; D is undetermined. The CDR3 is made up of 14 amino acids. V was trimmed by 5 bases and J by 0 bases, leaving 10 bases between them. Germline V gene sequence: CDR1 SEHNR, CDR2 FQNEAQ (reference sequence). CDR3 protein: CASSPSGLNTEAFF. CDR3 sequence (DNA): TGTGCCAGCAGCCCGAGTGGGCTGAACACTGAAGCTTTCTTT.

The V call is TRBV9, the J call TRBJ1-4; 9 nucleotides line up with TRBD1. The CDR3 loop spans 15 amino acids. Germline lookup yields CDR1 SGDLS and CDR2 YYNGEE. J was trimmed by 4 bases and V by 4 bases; bases with no gene match: 5. CDR3 sequence reads: CASSFRGQGNEKLFF. The CDR3 DNA reads TGTGCCAGCAGCTTTAGGGGACAGGGTAATGAAAAACTGTTTTTT.

The chain recombines TRBV9 with TRBJ1-5; D may be TRBD1 (5 bases). The CDR3 extends over 15 amino acids. V lost 0 bases to trimming and J lost 1 base, with 8 bases between them. Germline CDR1 reads SGDLS; CDR2 reads YYNGEE. CDR3 sequence reads: CASSVEGVSNQPQHF. In nucleotides, the CDR3 is TGTGCCAGCAGCGTAGAAGGGGTCAGCAATCAGCCCCAGCATTTT.

The chain employs TRBV6-1 and TRBJ1-2; D unresolved. CDR3 length: 14 amino acids. Looked up from germline, CDR1 is MNHNS and CDR2 is SASEGT. V was pared by 0 bases and J by 4 bases, with 9 bases between. CDR3 region: CASSEAWRAYGYTF. CDR3 DNA sequence: TGTGCCAGCAGTGAAGCGTGGAGGGCCTATGGCTACACCTTC.

V and J are TRBV27 and TRBJ2-7; D may be TRBD1 (6 bases). The V gene's germline CDR1 is MNHEY and CDR2 SMNVEV (reference sequence). The V end lost 6 bases, the J end lost 7 bases, and 19 bases lay between the germline ends. This CDR3 has 14 amino acids. The CDR3 sequence: CASRAKTGPGEQYF. DNA of the CDR3: TGTGCCAGCAGGGCCAAGACAGGTCCGGGGGAGCAGTACTTC.

The gene calls are TRBV6-5 and TRBJ1-2; 10 nucleotides align to TRBD1. The CDR3 contains 15 residues. The junction had 7 bases not matched to a gene; V was cut back by 5 bases and J by 4 bases. Germline V gives CDR1 MNHEY, CDR2 SVGAGI. The CDR3 loop is CASSQRTGGGYGYTF. The DNA of the CDR3 is TGTGCCAGCAGTCAACGGACAGGGGGGGGCTATGGCTACACCTTC.

The V gene is TRBV2, the J gene TRBJ1-2; D possibly corresponds to TRBD1 (6 bases). The CDR3 is made up of 12 amino acids. The ends were cut back, 5 bases at V and 9 bases at J, with 13 bases in the middle. Germline CDR1 and CDR2: SNHLY and FYNNEI. The DNA for the CDR3 is TGTGCCAGCAGTCTGGGGGCATCAAGCTACACCTTC. It encodes CASSLGASSYTF.

V and J are TRBV19 and TRBJ2-7, with 8 bases aligning to TRBD1. The CDR3 loop spans 14 amino acids. From germline, CDR1 is LNHDA and CDR2 SQIVND (reference sequence). Losses at the gene ends were 5 bases for V and 5 bases for J; bases not matched to a gene: 8. The CDR3 coding sequence is TGTGCCAGTAGTCTCTGGGACAGGTCGGACGAGCAGTACTTC. Amino acids: CASSLWDRSDEQYF.

V gene TRBV7-9 combines with J gene TRBJ1-2; TRBD1 might be the D (5 bases). Germline loops: CDR1 SEHNR, CDR2 FQNEAQ (reference sequence). The V and J ends lost 3 bases and 4 bases respectively, with 9 bases between them. This CDR3 region has 13 residues. The CDR3: CASSFGGVYGYTF. CDR3 DNA sequence: TGTGCCAGCAGCTTCGGGGGAGTCTATGGCTACACCTTC.

This chain joins TRBV6-5 and TRBJ1-2; 9 bases are a match to TRBD1. The CDR3 totals 13 residues. Looked up from germline, CDR1 is MNHEY and CDR2 is SVGAGI. After removal of 5 bases from V and 12 bases from J, the junction contained 10 bases not matched to a gene. The chain's CDR3 is CASSGTGIVSHTF. The DNA of the CDR3 is TGTGCCAGCAGTGGGACAGGGATTGTGAGCCACACCTTC.

V gene TRBV7-2 combines with J gene TRBJ1-6; the D gene is possibly TRBD1 (5 bases). Trimming pared 6 bases from V and 12 bases from J, leaving 12 bases between. The CDR3 has 12 residues. Per germline, CDR1 SGHTA and CDR2 FQGNSA. This chain's CDR3 is CASRSGIRPLHF. The CDR3 coding sequence is TGTGCCAGCAGGTCAGGGATCCGACCCCTCCACTTT.

The V call is TRBV4-3, the J call TRBJ2-2; TRBD2 matches 10 bases. Trimming at V came to 7 bases and at J to 5 bases, leaving 7 bases not matched to a gene. CDR3 length: 15 residues. The germline V gene has CDR1 LGHNA and CDR2 YSLEER. The CDR3 nucleotides read TGCGCCAGCAAGCGGGAGGGCGTGGGGACCGGGGAGCTGTTTTTT. Protein sequence: CASKREGVGTGELFF.